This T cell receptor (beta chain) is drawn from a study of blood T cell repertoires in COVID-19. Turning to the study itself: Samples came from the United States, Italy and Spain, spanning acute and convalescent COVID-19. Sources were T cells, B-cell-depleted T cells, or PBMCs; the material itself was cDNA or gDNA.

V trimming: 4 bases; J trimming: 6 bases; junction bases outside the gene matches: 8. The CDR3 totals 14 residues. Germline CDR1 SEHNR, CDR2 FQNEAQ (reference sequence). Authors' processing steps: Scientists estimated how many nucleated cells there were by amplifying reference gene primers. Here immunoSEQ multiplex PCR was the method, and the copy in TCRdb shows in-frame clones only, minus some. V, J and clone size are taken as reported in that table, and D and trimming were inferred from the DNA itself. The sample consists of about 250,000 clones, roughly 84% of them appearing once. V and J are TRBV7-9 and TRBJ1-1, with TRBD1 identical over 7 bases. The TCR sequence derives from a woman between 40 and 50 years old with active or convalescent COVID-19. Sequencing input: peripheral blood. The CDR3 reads CASSSSKGAAEAFF. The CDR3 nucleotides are TGTGCCAGCAGCTCGTCGAAGGGGGCCGCTGAAGCTTTCTTT.